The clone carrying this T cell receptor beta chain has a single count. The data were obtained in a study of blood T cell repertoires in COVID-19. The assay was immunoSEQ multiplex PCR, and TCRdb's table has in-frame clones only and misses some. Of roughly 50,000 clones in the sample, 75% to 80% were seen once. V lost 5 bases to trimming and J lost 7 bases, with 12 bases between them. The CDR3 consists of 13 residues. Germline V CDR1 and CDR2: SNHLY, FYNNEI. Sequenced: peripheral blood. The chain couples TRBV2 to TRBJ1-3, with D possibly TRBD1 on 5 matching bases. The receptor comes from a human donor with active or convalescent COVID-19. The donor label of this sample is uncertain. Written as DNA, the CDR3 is TGTGCCAGCAGTCCGGGACTCGGGAACACCATATATTTT. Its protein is CASSPGLGNTIYF.